This entry describes one TCR beta chain. This sample was taken from a study of cytomegalovirus exposure and HLA in healthy donors. The CDR3 extends over 16 amino acids. With 0 bases clipped from V and 0 bases from J, the junction kept 2 bases outside the gene matches. Germline CDR1 is SGDLS and CDR2 is YYNGEE. With 60 Vbeta and 13 Jbeta primers, the PCR was carried out. TCRdb's copy holds only in-frame clones and misses some; the assay was immunoSEQ multiplex PCR. Here the sample table reports about 52,000 clones. Donors consisted of healthy bone marrow donors. Sequencing was carried out using PBMCs. The source is a woman between 55 and 75 years old in good health and CMV-seropositive. The gene calls are TRBV9 and TRBJ2-2, with 7 bases lining up with TRBD1. CDR3 sequence: CASSVGGTANTGELFF. CDR3 DNA sequence: TGTGCCAGCAGCGTAGGAGGGACAGCGAACACCGGGGAGCTGTTTTTT. Drawing the rest from reference TRBV9 and TRBJ2-2, the complete variable domain is DSGVTQTPKHLITATGQRVTLRCSPRSGDLSVYWYQQSLDQGLQFLIQYYNGEERAKGNILERFSAQQFPDLHSELNLSSLELGDSALYFCASSVGGTANTGELFFGEGSRLTVL.